This T cell receptor (beta chain) was retrieved from a study of siplizumab effects on memory and regulatory T cells. Here immunoSEQ multiplex PCR was the method, and the copy in TCRdb shows in-frame clones only, minus some. The sample holds around 72,000 clones, 91% seen once. V gave up 6 bases and J gave up 5 bases, with 23 bases separating them. The CDR3 is 16 residues long. Germline assignment: CDR1 PRHDT and CDR2 FYEKMQ (reference sequence). The sequence came from a human donor in good health. The chain has TRBV13 and TRBJ2-7; possible D gene TRBD1, 6 bases. What was sequenced was CD8+ T cells sorted from blood. CDR3 region: CASRFYKGVEANEQYF. DNA of the CDR3: TGTGCCAGCAGGTTTTATAAGGGGGTTGAGGCCAACGAGCAGTACTTC.